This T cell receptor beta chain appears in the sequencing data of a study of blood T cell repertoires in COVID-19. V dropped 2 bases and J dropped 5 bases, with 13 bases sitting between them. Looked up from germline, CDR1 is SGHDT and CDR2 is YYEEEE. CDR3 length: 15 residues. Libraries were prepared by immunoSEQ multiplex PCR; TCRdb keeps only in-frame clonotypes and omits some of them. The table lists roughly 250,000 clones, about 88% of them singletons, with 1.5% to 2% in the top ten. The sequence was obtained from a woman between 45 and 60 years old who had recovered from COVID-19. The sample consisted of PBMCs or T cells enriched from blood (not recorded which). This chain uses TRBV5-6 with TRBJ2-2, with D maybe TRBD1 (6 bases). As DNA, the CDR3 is TGTGCCAGCAGCTTACAGGGTGGGGTGACCGGGGAGCTGTTTTTT. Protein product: CASSLQGGVTGELFF.